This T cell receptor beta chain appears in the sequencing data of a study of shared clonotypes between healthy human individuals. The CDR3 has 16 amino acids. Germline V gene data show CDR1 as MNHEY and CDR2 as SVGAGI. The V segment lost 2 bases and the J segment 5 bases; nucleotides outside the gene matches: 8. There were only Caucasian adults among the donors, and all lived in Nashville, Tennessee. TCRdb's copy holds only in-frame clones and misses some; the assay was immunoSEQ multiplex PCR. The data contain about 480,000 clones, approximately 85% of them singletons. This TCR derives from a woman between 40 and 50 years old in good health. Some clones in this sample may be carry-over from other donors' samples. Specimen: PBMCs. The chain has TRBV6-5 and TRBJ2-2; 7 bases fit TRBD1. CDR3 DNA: TGTGCCAGCAGTTACCCTACAGGGGACGGGACCGGGGAGCTGTTTTTT. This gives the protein CASSYPTGDGTGELFF.